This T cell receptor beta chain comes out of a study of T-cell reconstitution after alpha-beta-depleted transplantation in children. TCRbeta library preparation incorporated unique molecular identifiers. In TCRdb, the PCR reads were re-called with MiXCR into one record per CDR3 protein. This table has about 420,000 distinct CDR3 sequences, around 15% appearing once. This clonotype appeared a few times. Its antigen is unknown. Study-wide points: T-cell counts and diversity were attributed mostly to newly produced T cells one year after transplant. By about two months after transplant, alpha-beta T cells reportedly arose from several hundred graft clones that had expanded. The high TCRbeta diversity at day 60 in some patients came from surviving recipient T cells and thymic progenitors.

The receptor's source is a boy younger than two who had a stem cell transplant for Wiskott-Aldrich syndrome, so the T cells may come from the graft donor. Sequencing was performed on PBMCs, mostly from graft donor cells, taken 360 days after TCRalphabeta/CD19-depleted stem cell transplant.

The CDR3: CASKSEEGTEAFF. DNA of the CDR3: TGCGCCAGCAAGAGCGAGGAGGGGACTGAAGCTTTCTTT. This chain uses TRBV5-1 with TRBJ1-1; tentative D call: TRBD1 (5 bases). The germline gives CDR1 SGHRS, CDR2 YFSETQ. The CDR3 contains 13 residues. V was cut by 6 bases and J by 5 bases, with 14 bases left in between.